Listed below are T cell receptor beta chains from one sample, sequenced in a study of cytomegalovirus exposure and HLA in healthy donors. Assay: immunoSEQ multiplex PCR; the TCRdb copy retains only in-frame clones and omits some. This table has about 98,000 clones, more than 65% appearing once. What was sequenced was PBMCs. All receptors derive from a human donor in good health. CDR3s include the opening cysteine and the closing phenylalanine or tryptophan.

TRBV10-3	CAITVQGNYGYTF
TRBV7-6	CASSSSPGADTQYF
TRBV6-5	CASSRGTEAFF
TRBV10-2	CASRGGQGAYEQYF
TRBV15	CATSRDRGSEAFF
TRBV6-1	CASSGVGRSNTIYF
TRBV2	CASSVAPKNTEAFF
TRBV6-5	CASSYSRTSGIHEQFF
TRBV5-1	CASSLLIPNTGELFF
TRBV30	CAWTLYSNTEAFF
TRBV21-1	CASSKSVHQGNIYGYTF
TRBV27	CASSGQVGYGYTF
TRBV5-1	CASSRSDRVGQETQYF